A selection of T cell receptor beta chains follows, all from one sample in a study of blood T cells in healthy people across ages. In TCRdb, the 5' RACE reads were re-called with MiXCR into one record per CDR3 protein. This table has about 630,000 distinct CDR3 sequences, around 20% appearing once. The sequenced sample was blood. The receptors here all came from a man aged 65 to 85 in good health. CDR3s include the opening cysteine and the closing phenylalanine or tryptophan. A D gene is named only where the DNA matches it firmly. Size is omitted from some rows. Given values are once, few, many or a class for expanded clones.

abundance | j_gene | v_gene | d_gene | CDR3nt | CDR3aa
- | TRBJ2-1 | TRBV20-1 | TRBD2 | TGCAGTGCTAGGGCTCCGGGACTAGCGGCAAACAATGAGCAGTTCTTC | CSARAPGLAANNEQFF
- | TRBJ2-5 | TRBV19 | TRBD1 | TGTGCCAGTAGTACCGGGACAGTGAAAGAGACCCAGTACTTC | CASSTGTVKETQYF
- | TRBJ2-7 | TRBV28 | - | TGTGCCAGCATCAAACTCAGGGGCACCTACGAGCAGTACTTC | CASIKLRGTYEQYF
- | TRBJ2-3 | TRBV9 | - | TGTGCCACCGGAGGGGGTATAACAGATACGCAGTATTTT | CATGGGITDTQYF
many | TRBJ2-7 | TRBV20-1 | - | TGCAGTGCTAGAGTAGTGTTGGCCTACGAGCAGTACTTC | CSARVVLAYEQYF
- | TRBJ2-5 | TRBV4-3 | TRBD1 | TGCGCCAGCAGCCAAGATTATGACAGGGGGCGAGAGACCCAGTACTTC | CASSQDYDRGRETQYF
- | TRBJ2-4 | TRBV19 | - | TGTGCCAGTAGTATAGTAACAGTGGGAGCCAAAAACATTCAGTACTTC | CASSIVTVGAKNIQYF
many | TRBJ2-5 | TRBV7-9 | - | TGTGCCAGCAGCTCACGGGACACGAAACAAGAGACCCAGTACTTC | CASSSRDTKQETQYF
many | TRBJ1-2 | TRBV4-1 | - | TGCGCCAGCAGCCAAGATCGCCCAGGCGGCTATGGCTACACCTTC | CASSQDRPGGYGYTF
once | TRBJ2-5 | TRBV6-2/TRBV6-3 | - | TGTGCCAGCAGTTACAGGCATAGCCAAGAGACCCAGTACTTC | CASSYRHSQETQYF
- | TRBJ2-1 | TRBV19 | - | TGTGCCAGTATGGGGCCTCGGTCCTACAATGAGCAGTTCTTC | CASMGPRSYNEQFF
- | TRBJ2-7 | TRBV28 | TRBD2 | TGTGCCAGCAGGGGAGCGGGATCCTACGAGCAGTACTTC | CASRGAGSYEQYF
- | TRBJ2-5 | TRBV2 | - | TGTGCCAGTCAGACTAGGATGGAAGAGACCCAGTACTTC | CASQTRMEETQYF
- | TRBJ2-1 | TRBV7-2 | - | TGTGCCAGCAGAAAAGTCTTGCAAACCTACAATGAGCAGTTCTTC | CASRKVLQTYNEQFF
- | TRBJ2-5 | TRBV20-1 | TRBD1 | TGCAGTGCTAGTTCGGGACAGACCCAAGAGACCCAGTACTTC | CSASSGQTQETQYF
few | TRBJ1-4 | TRBV4-1 | - | TGCGCCAGCAGCTCACAACGGGGAACTAGGGAAAAACTGTTTTTT | CASSSQRGTREKLFF
many | TRBJ2-4 | TRBV5-1 | TRBD2 | TGTGCCAGCAGCCCGACTAGCGGGAGAAACATTCAGTACTTC | CASSPTSGRNIQYF
once | TRBJ1-1 | TRBV5-1 | TRBD1 | TGCGCCAGCAGCGCCCAGGGGGAAGGAGACACTGAAGCTTTCTTT | CASSAQGEGDTEAFF
- | TRBJ2-1 | TRBV29-1 | - | TGCAGCGCCCCGGGCGCAGATGAGCAGTTCTTC | CSAPGADEQFF
- | TRBJ2-7 | TRBV10-3 | - | TGTGCCACCAGTGAGGGGGCCTACGAGCAGTACTTC | CATSEGAYEQYF
few | TRBJ2-7 | TRBV6-5 | TRBD2 | TGTGCCAGCAGTTACCGGGGGGGCCCTCGCTACGAGCAGTACTTC | CASSYRGGPRYEQYF
- | TRBJ1-3 | TRBV4-2 | - | TGTGCCAGCAGAAGGCCGAGCTCTGGAAACACCATATATTTT | CASRRPSSGNTIYF